This T cell receptor (beta chain) was obtained from a study of T-cell memory formation after mild COVID-19. Overall study: TCR clusters showed largely donor specificity.

This clonotype was seen only a few times. TCRdb called the 5' RACE reads again in MiXCR, with one record for every CDR3 protein. The repertoire holds approximately 450,000 distinct CDR3 sequences, with about 20% as singletons. This CDR3 comprises 13 residues. Germline assignment: CDR1 SEHNR and CDR2 FQNEAQ (reference sequence). After removal of 9 bases from V and 2 bases from J, the junction contained 4 bases not matched to a gene. The gene calls are TRBV7-9 and TRBJ2-1, with TRBD2 matching over 7 bases. The sequenced material came from PBMCs or a T cell subset sorted from them (not recorded which). This clonotype was sampled from an adult woman who had mild COVID-19 (a few samples of this study predate the infection). Cell type and time point are not known. CDR3 sequence: CASERGTYNEQFF. DNA of the CDR3: TGTGCCAGTGAGCGGGGCACCTACAATGAGCAGTTCTTC.